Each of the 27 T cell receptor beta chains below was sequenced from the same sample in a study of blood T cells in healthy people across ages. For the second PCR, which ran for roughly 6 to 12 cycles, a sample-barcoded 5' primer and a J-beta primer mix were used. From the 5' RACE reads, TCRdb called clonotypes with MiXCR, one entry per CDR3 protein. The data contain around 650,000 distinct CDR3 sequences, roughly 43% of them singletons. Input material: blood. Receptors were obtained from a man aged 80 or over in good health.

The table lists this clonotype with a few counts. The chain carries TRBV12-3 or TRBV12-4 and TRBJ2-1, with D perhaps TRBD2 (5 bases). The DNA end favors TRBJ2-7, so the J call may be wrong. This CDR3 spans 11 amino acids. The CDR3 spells CASRRYNEQYF. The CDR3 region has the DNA TGTGCCAGCCGGAGGTACAATGAGCAGTACTTC.

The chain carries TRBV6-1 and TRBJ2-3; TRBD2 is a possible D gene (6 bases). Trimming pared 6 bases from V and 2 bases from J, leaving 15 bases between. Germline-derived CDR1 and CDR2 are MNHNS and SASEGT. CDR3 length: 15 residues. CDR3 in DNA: TGTGCCAGCAGACGAGTCGGGGGAAACACAGATACGCAGTATTTT. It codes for CASRRVGGNTDTQYF.

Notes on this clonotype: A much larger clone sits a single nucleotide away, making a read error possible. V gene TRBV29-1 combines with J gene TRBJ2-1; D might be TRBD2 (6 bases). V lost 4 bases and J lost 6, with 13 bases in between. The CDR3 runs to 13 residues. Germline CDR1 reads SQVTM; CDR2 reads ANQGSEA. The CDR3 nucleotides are TGCAGCGTTGTTCAGACTAGAAGCAATGAGCAGTTCTTC. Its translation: CSVVQTRSNEQFF.

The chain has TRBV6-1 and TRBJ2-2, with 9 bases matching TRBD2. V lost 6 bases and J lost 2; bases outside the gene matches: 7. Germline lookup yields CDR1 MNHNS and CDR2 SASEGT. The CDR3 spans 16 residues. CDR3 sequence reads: CASRDLRGGNTGELFF. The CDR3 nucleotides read TGTGCCAGCAGGGACTTGCGGGGGGGTAACACCGGGGAGCTGTTTTTT.

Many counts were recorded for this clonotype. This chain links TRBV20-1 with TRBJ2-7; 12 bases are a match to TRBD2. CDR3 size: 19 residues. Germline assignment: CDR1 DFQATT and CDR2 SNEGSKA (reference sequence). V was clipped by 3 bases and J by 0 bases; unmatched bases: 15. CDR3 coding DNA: TGCAGTGCTAGCTCTCACATTAGGACTAGCGGGACAACCTCCTACGAGCAGTACTTC. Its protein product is CSASSHIRTSGTTSYEQYF.

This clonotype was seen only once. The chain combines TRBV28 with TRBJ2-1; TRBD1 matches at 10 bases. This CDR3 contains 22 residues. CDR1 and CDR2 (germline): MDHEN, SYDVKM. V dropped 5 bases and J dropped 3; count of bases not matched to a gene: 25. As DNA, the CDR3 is TGTGCCAGCAGTCGAAGGGGGACAGGGGTGTCGGGAGCTAAGAGTCACTACAATGAGCAGTTCTTC. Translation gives CASSRRGTGVSGAKSHYNEQFF.

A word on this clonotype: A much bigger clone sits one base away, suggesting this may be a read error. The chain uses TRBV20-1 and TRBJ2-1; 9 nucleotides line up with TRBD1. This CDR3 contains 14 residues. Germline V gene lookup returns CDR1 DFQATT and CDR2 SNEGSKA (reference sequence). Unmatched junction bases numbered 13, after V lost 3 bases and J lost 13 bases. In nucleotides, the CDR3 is TGCAGTGCTAGTAGCGGACAGGGGTTGGAGACCCAGTTCTTC. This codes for CSASSGQGLETQFF.

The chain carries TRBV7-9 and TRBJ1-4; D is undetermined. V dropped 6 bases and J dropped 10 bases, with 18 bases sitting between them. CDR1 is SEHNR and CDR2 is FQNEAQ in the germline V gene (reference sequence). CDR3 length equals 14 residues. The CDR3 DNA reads TGTGCCAGCAGGCGGGAGGGTCAGCCGGGAAAACTGTTTTTT. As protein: CASRREGQPGKLFF.

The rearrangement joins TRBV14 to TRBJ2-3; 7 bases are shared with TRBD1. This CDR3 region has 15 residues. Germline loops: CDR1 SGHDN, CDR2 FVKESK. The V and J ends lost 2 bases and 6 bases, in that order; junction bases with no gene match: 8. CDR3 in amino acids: CASSQSGTTGDTQYF. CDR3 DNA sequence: TGTGCCAGCAGCCAAAGCGGAACGACAGGGGATACGCAGTATTTT.

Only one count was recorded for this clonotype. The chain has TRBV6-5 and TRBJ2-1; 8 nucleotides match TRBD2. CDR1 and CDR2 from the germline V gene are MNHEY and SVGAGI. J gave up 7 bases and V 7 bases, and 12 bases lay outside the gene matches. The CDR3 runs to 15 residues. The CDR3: CASTLSGTSPNEQFF. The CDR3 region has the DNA TGTGCCAGCACCCTCTCAGGGACTAGTCCGAATGAGCAGTTCTTC.

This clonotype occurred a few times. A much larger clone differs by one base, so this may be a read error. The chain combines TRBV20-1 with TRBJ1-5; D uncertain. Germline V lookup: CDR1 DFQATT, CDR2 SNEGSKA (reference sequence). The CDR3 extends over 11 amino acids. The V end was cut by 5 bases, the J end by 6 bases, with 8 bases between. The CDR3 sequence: CSAGAGQPQHF. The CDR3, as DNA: TGCAGTGCTGGAGCAGGTCAGCCCCAGCATTTT.

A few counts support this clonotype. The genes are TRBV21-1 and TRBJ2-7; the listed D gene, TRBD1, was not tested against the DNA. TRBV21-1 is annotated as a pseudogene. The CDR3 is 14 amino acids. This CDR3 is CASSTRTPDDEQYF. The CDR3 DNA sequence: TGTGCCAGCAGCACCCGGACCCCCGATGACGAGCAGTACTTC.

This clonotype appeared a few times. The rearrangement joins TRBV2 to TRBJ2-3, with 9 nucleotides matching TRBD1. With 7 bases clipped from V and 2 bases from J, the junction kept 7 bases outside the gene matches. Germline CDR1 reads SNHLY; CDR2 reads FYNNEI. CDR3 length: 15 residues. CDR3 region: CASNQDRGNTDTQYF. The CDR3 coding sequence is TGTGCCAGCAATCAGGACAGGGGCAACACAGATACGCAGTATTTT.

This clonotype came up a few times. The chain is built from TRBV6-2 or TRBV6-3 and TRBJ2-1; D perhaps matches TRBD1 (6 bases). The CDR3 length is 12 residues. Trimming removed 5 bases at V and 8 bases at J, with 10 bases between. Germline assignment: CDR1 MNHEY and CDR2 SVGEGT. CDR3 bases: TGTGCCAGCAGTAACCAGGGGTATGAGCAGTTCTTC. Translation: CASSNQGYEQFF.

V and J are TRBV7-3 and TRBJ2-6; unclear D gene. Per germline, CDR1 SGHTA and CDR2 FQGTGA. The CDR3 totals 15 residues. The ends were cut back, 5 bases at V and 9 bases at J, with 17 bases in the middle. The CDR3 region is CASSPNDVLVNVLTF. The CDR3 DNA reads TGTGCCAGCAGCCCAAACGACGTACTGGTCAACGTCCTGACTTTC.

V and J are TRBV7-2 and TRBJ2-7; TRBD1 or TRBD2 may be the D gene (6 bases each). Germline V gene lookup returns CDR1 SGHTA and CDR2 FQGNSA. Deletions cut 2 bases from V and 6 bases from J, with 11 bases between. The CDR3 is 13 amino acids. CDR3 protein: CASSLMGGREQYF. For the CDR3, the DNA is TGTGCCAGCAGCTTAATGGGGGGCCGCGAGCAGTACTTC.

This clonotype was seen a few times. This CDR3 reads CASSLEHSTDTQYF. In DNA form, the CDR3 reads TGCGCCAGCAGCTTGGAACACAGCACAGATACGCAGTATTTT. This chain joins TRBV5-1 and TRBJ2-3; D is ambiguous. The V gene's germline CDR1 is SGHRS and CDR2 YFSETQ. This CDR3 spans 14 amino acids. With 0 bases removed from V and 0 bases from J, the gap between germline ends came to 5 bases.

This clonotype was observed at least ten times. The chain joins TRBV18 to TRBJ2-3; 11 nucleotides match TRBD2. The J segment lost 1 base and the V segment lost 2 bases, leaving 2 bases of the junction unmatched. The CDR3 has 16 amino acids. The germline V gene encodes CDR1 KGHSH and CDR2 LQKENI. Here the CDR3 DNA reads TGTGCCAGCTCACCAAGGGGACTAGCGGGCACAGATACGCAGTATTTT. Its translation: CASSPRGLAGTDTQYF.

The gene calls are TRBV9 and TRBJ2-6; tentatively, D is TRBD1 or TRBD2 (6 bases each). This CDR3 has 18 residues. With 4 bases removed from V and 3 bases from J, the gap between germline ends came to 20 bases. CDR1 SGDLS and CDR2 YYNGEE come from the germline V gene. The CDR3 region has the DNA TGTGCCAGCAGCCCGATTAGTCAACAGGGACTTGGGGCCAACGTCCTGACTTTC. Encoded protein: CASSPISQQGLGANVLTF.

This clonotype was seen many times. The CDR3 protein is CASSQAPLGSGGATDTQYF. CDR3 sequence (DNA): TGCGCCAGCAGCCAAGCCCCCCTTGGCTCCGGTGGGGCCACAGATACGCAGTATTTT. V is TRBV4-3 and J is TRBJ2-3, with D maybe TRBD1 (5 bases). CDR1 is LGHNA, CDR2 YSLEER, per germline. Trimming pared 1 base from V and 2 bases from J, leaving 22 bases between. The CDR3 runs to 19 residues.

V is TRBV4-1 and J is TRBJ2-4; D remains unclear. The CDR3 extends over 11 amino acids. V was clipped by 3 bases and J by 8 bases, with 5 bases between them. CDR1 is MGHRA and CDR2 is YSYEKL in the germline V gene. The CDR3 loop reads CASSHGDIQYF. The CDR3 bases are TGCGCCAGCAGCCATGGCGACATTCAGTACTTC.

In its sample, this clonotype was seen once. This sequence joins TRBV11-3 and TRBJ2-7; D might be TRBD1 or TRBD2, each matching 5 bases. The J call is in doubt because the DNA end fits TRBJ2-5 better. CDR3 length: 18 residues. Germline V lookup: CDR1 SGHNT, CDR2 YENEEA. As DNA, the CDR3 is TGTGCCAGCAGCTTAGGTCGATCGGGGCCTACGATCCAAGAGACCCAGTACTTC. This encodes CASSLGRSGPTIQETQYF.

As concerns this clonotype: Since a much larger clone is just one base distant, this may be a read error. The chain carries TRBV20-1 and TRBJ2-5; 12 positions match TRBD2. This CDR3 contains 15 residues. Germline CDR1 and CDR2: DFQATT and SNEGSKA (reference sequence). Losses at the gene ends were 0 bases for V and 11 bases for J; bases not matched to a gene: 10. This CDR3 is CSARDFGTSGYGQYF. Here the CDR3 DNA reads TGCAGTGCTAGAGATTTCGGGACTAGCGGGTACGGGCAGTACTTC.

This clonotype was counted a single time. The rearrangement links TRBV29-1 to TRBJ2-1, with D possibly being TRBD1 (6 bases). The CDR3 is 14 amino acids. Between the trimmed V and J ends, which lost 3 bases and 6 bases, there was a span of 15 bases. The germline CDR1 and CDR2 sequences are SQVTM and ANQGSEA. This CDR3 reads CSVDYTGRGNEQFF. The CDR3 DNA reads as TGCAGCGTTGATTACACGGGCAGGGGCAATGAGCAGTTCTTC.

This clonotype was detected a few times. The CDR3: CASSSRVGGYTF. The DNA of the CDR3 is TGTGCCAGCAGCTCTCGGGTGGGTGGCTACACCTTC. The chain is built from TRBV7-2 and TRBJ1-2; D unresolved. This CDR3 is 12 amino acids long. Germline V CDR1 and CDR2: SGHTA, FQGNSA. V was pared by 4 bases and J by 7 bases, with 10 bases between.

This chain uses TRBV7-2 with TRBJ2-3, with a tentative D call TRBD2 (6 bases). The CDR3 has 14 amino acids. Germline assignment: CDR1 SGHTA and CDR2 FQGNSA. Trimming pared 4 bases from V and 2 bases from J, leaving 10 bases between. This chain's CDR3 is CASSSGTVTDTQYF. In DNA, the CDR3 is TGTGCCAGCAGCTCGGGGACTGTCACAGATACGCAGTATTTT.

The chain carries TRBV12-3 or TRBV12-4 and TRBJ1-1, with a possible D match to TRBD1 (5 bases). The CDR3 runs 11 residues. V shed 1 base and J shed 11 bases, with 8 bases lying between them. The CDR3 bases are TGTGCCAGCAGTTTAGGGGACCAGGCTTTCTTT. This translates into CASSLGDQAFF.